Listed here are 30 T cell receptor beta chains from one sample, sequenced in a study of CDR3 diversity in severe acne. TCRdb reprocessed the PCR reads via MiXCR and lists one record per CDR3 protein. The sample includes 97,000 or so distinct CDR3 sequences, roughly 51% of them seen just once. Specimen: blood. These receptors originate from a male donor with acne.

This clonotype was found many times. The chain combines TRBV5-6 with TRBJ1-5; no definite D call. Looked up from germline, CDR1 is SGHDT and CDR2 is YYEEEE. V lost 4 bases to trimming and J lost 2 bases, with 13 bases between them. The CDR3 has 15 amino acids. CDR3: CASSLWGFGNQPQHF. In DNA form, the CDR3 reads TGTGCCAGCAGCCTCTGGGGTTTTGGCAATCAGCCCCAGCATTTT. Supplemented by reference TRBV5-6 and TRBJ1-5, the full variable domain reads DAGVTQSPTHLIKTRGQQVTLRCSPKSGHDTVSWYQQALGQGPQFIFQYYEEEERQRGNFPDRFSGHQFPNYSSELNVNALLLGDSALYLCASSLWGFGNQPQHFGDGTRLSIL.

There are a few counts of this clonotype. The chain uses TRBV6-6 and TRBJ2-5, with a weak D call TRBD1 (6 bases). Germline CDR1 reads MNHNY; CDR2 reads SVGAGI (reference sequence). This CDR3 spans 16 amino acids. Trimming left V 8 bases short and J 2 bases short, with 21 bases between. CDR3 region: CASYSLTGLGQETQYF. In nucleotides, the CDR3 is TGTGCCAGCTACTCACTTACAGGGTTGGGGCAAGAGACCCAGTACTTC.

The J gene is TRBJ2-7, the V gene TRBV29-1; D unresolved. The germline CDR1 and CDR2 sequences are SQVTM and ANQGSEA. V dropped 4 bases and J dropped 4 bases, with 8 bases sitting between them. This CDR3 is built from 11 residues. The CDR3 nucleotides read TGCAGCGTTGGGGTGGCGTACGAGCAGTACTTC. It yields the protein CSVGVAYEQYF.

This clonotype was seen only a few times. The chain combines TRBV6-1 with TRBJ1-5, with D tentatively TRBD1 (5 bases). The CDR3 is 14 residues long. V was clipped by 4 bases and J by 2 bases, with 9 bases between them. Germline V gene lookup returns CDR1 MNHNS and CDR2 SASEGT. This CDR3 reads CASSAGDGNQPQHF. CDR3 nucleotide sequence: TGTGCCAGCAGTGCGGGGGATGGCAATCAGCCCCAGCATTTT.

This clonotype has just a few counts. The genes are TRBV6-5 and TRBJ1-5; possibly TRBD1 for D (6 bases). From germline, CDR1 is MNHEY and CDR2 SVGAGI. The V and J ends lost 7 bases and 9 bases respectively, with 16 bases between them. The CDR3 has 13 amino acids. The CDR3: CASTETGSSPQHF. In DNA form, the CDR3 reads TGTGCCAGCACCGAGACAGGTTCGTCGCCCCAGCATTTT.

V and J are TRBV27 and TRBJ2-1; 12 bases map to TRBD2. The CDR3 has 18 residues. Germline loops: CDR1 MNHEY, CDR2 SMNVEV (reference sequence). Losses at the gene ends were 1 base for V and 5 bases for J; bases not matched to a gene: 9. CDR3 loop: CASSLFASGGGSDNEQFF. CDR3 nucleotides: TGTGCCAGCAGTTTATTCGCTAGCGGGGGGGGTAGCGACAATGAGCAGTTCTTC.

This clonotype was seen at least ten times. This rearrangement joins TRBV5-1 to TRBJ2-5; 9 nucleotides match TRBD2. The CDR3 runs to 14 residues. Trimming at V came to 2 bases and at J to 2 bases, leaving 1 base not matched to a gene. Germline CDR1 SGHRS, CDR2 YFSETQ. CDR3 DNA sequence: TGCGCCAGCAGCTTAGCGGGGGGACAAGAGACCCAGTACTTC. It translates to CASSLAGGQETQYF.

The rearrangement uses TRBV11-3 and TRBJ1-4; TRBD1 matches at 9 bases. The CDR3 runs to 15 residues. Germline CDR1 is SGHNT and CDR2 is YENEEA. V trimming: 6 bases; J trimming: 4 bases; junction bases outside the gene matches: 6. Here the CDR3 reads CASRTQGAFNEKLFF. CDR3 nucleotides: TGTGCCAGCAGGACACAGGGGGCCTTTAATGAAAAACTGTTTTTT.

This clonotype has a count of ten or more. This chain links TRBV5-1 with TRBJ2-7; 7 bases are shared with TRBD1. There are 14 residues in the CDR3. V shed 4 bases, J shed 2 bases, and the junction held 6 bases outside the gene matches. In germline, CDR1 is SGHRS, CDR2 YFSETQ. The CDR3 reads CASSTGQRTYEQYF. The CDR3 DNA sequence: TGCGCCAGCAGCACGGGACAGAGAACCTACGAGCAGTACTTC. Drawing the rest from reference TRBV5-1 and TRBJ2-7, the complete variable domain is KAGVTQTPRYLIKTRGQQVTLSCSPISGHRSVSWYQQTPGQGLQFLFEYFSETQRNKGNFPGRFSGRQFSNSRSEMNVSTLELGDSALYLCASSTGQRTYEQYFGPGTRLTVT.

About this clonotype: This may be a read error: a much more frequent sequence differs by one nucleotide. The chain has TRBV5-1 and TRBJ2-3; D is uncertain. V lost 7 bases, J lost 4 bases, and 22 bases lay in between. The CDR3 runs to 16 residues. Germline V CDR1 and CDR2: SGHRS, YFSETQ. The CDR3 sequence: CASGASLATVADTQYF. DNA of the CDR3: TGCGCCAGCGGCGCCAGCCTGGCCACGGTGGCAGATACGCAGTATTTT.

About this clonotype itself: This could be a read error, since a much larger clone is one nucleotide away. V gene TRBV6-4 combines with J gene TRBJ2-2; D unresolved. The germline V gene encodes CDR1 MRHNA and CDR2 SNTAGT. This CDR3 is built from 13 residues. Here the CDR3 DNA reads TGTGCCAGCAATGACCACCAAACCGGGGAGCTGTTTTTT. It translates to CASNDHQTGELFF.

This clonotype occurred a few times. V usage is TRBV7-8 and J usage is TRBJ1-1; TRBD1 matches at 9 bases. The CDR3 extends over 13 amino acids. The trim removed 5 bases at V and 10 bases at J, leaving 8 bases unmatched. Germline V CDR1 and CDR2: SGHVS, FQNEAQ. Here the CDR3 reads CASSIVWGQGAFF. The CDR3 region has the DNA TGTGCCAGCAGCATAGTTTGGGGACAGGGAGCTTTCTTT.

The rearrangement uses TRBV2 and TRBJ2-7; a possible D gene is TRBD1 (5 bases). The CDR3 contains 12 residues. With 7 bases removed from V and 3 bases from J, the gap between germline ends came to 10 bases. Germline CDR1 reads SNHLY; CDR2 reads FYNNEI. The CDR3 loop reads CASKGSIYEQYF. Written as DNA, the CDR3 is TGTGCCAGCAAGGGGTCGATCTACGAGCAGTACTTC.

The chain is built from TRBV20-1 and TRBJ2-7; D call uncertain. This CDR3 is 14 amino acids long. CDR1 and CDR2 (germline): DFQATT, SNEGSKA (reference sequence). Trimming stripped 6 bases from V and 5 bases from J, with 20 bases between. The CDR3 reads CSAQASHSSDEQYF. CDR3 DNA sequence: TGCAGTGCCCAGGCCTCACATAGCTCGGACGAGCAGTACTTC.

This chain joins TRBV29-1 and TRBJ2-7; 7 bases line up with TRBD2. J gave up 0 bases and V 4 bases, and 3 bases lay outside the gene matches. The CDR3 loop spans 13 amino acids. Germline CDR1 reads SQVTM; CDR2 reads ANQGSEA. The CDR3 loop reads CSVVGGSSYEQYF. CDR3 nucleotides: TGCAGCGTTGTTGGCGGGAGCTCCTACGAGCAGTACTTC.

CDR3 sequence (DNA): TGTGCCAGCAGTGGCAGGAGCGGGGCGGCTTTCTTT. It yields the protein CASSGRSGAAFF. The V call is TRBV6-1, the J call TRBJ1-1, with D maybe TRBD1 (5 bases). This CDR3 region has 12 residues. Looked up from germline, CDR1 is MNHNS and CDR2 is SASEGT. V lost 4 bases and J lost 11, with 14 bases in between.

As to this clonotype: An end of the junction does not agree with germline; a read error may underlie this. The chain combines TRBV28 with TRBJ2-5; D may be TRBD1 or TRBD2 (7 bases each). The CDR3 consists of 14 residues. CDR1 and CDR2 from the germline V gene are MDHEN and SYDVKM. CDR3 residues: CASSPTGDYETRYF. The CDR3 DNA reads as TGTGCCAGCAGCCCCACAGGGGACTACGAGACCCGGTACTTC.

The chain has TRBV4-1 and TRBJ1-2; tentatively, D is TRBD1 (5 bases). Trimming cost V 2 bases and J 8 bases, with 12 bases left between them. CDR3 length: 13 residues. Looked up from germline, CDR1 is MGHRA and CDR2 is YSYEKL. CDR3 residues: CASSQSRGEGYTF. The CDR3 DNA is TGCGCCAGCAGCCAATCGAGGGGCGAGGGCTACACCTTC.

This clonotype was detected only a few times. DNA for the CDR3: TGTGCCAGCACGTACGACAGGGACTCCTACGAGCAGTACGTC. Translation: CASTYDRDSYEQYV. The chain employs TRBV6-1 and TRBJ2-7, with 7 positions matching TRBD1. There are 14 residues in the CDR3. Germline V gives CDR1 MNHNS, CDR2 SASEGT. J was trimmed by 0 bases and V by 7 bases; bases with no gene match: 6.

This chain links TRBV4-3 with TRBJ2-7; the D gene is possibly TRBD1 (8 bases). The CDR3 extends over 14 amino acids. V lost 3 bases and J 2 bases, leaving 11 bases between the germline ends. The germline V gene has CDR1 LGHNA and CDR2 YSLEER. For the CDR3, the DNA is TGCGCCAGCAGCCACACAGGGGGGGCCTACGAGCAGTACTTC. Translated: CASSHTGGAYEQYF.

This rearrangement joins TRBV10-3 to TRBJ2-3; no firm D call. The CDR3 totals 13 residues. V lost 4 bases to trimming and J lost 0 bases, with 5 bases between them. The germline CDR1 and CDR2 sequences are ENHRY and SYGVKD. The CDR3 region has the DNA TGTGCCATCAGTGGTGACAGCACAGATACGCAGTATTTT. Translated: CAISGDSTDTQYF.

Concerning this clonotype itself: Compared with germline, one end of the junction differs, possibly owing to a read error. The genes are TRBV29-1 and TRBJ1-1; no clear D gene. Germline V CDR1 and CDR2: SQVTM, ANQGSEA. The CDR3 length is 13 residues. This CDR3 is CSVQTDMNSEAFF. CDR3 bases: TGCAGCGTTCAAACAGATATGAACTCTGAAGCTTTCTTT. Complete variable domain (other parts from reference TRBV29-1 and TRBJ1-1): SAVISQKPSRDICQRGTSLTIQCQVDSQVTMMFWYRQQPGQSLTLIATANQGSEATYESGFVIDKFPISRPNLTFSTLTVSNMSPEDSSIYLCSVQTDMNSEAFFGQGTRLTVV.

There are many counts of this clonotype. CDR3 protein: CASSPHTGELFF. CDR3 DNA sequence: TGTGCCAGCAGCCCCCACACCGGGGAGCTGTTTTTT. The genes are TRBV9 and TRBJ2-2, with no clear D. This CDR3 has 12 residues. Per germline, CDR1 SGDLS and CDR2 YYNGEE. Trimming took off 4 bases at V and 3 bases at J, with 4 bases between the two ends.

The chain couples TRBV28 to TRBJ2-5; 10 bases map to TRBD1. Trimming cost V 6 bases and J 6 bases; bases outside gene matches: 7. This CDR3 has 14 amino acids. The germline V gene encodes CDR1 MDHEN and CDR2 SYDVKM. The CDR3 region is CASSGTGAFQTQYF. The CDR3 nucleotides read TGTGCCAGCAGCGGGACAGGGGCCTTCCAGACCCAGTACTTC. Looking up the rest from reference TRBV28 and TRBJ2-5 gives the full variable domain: DVKVTQSSRYLVKRTGEKVFLECVQDMDHENMFWYRQDPGLGLRLIYFSYDVKMKEKGDIPEGYSVSREKKERFSLILESASTNQTSMYLCASSGTGAFQTQYFGPGTRLLVL.

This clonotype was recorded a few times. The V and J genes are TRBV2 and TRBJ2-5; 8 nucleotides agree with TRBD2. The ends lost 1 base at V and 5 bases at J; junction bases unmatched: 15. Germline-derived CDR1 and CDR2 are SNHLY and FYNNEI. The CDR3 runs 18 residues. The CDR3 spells CASSEGGREGLWVETQYF. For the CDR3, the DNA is TGTGCCAGCAGTGAAGGGGGACGGGAGGGCCTCTGGGTGGAGACCCAGTACTTC.

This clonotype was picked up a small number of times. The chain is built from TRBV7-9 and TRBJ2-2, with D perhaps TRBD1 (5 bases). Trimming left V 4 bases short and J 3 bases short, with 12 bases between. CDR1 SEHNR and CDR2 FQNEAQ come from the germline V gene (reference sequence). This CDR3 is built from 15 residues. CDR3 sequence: CASSYMGHYTGELFF. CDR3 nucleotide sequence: TGTGCCAGCAGCTATATGGGGCACTACACCGGGGAGCTGTTTTTT.

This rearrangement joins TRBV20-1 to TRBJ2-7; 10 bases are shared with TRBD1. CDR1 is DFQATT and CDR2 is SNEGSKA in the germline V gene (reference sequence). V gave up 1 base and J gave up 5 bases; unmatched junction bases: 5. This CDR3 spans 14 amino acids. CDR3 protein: CSARGGQGKDEQYF. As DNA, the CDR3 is TGCAGTGCTAGAGGGGGACAGGGGAAGGACGAGCAGTACTTC.

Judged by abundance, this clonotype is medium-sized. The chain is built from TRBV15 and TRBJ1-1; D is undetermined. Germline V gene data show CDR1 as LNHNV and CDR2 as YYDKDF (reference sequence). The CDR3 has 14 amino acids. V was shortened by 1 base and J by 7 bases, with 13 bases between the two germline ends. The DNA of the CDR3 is TGTGCCACCAGCAGAGTTGAGTCCCTCGGTGAAGCTTTCTTT. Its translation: CATSRVESLGEAFF. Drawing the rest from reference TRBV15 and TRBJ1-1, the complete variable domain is DAMVIQNPRYQVTQFGKPVTLSCSQTLNHNVMYWYQQKSSQAPKLLFHYYDKDFNNEADTPDNFQSRRPNTSFCFLDIRSPGLGDTAMYLCATSRVESLGEAFFGQGTRLTVV.

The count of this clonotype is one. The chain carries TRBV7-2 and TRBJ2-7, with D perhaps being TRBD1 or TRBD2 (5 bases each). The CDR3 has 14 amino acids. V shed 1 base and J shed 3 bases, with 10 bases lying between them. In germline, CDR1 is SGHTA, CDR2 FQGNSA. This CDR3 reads CASSLGQGDYEQYF. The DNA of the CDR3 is TGTGCCAGCAGCTTAGGGCAGGGAGACTACGAGCAGTACTTC. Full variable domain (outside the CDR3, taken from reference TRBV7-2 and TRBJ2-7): GAGVSQSPSNKVTEKGKDVELRCDPISGHTALYWYRQSLGQGLEFLIYFQGNSAPDKSGLPSDRFSAERTGGSVSTLTIQRTQQEDSAVYLCASSLGQGDYEQYFGPGTRLTVT.

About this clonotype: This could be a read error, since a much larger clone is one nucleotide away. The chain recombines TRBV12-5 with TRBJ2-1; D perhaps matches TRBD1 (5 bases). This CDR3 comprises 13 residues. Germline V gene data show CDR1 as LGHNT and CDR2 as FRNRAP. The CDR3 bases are TGTGTTAGTGGTCTGACAGAAAAGGCTGAGCAGTTCTTC. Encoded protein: CVSGLTEKAEQFF.